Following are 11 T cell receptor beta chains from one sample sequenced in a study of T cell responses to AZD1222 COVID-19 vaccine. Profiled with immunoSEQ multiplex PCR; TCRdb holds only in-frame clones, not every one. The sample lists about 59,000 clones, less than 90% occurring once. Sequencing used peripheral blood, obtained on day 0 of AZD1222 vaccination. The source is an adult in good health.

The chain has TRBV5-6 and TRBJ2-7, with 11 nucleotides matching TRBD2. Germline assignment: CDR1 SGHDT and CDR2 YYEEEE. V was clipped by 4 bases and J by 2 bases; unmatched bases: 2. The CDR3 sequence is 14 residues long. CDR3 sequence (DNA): TGTGCCAGCAGCAGACTAGCGGGACCCTACGAGCAGTACTTC. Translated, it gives CASSRLAGPYEQYF.

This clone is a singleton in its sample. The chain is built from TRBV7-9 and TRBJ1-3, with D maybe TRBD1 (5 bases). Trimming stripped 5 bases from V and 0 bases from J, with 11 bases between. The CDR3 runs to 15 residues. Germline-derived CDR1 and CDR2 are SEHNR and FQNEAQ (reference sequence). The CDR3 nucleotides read TGTGCCAGCAGCGCGGACACATTCTCTGGAAACACCATATATTTT. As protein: CASSADTFSGNTIYF.

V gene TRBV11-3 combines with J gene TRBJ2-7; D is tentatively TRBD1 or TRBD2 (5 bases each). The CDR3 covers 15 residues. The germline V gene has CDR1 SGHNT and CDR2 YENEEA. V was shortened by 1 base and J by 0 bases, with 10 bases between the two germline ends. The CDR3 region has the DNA TGTGCCAGCAGCTTAGGCACGGGGACCTCCTACGAGCAGTACTTC. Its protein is CASSLGTGTSYEQYF.

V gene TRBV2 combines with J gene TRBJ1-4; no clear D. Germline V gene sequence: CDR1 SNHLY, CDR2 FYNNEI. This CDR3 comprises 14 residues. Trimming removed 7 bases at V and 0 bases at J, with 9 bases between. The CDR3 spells CASNRLTTNEKLFF. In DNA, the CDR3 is TGTGCCAGCAACCGACTTACAACTAATGAAAAACTGTTTTTT.

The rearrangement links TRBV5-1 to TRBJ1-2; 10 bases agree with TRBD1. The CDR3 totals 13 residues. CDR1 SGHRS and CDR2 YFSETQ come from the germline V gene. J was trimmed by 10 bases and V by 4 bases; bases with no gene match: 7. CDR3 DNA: TGCGCCAGCAGCCTCGGGACAGGGGACTTCTACACCTTC. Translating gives CASSLGTGDFYTF. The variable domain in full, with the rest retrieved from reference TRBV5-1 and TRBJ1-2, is KAGVTQTPRYLIKTRGQQVTLSCSPISGHRSVSWYQQTPGQGLQFLFEYFSETQRNKGNFPGRFSGRQFSNSRSEMNVSTLELGDSALYLCASSLGTGDFYTFGSGTRLTVV.

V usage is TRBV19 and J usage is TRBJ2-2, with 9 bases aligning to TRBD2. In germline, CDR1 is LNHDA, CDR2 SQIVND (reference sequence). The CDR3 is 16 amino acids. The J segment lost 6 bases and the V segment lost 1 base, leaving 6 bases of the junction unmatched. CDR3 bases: TGTGCCAGTAGTATAGTTGGCGGGGGGGCCCCCGGGGAGCTGTTTTTT. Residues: CASSIVGGGAPGELFF.

The CDR3 here is CAISEQRGPDTQYF. CDR3 in DNA: TGTGCCATCAGTGAGCAGCGGGGGCCAGATACGCAGTATTTT. This chain uses TRBV10-3 with TRBJ2-3; 8 bases align to TRBD2. This CDR3 has 14 residues. Per the germline V gene, CDR1 is ENHRY and CDR2 is SYGVKD. V trimming: 2 bases; J trimming: 4 bases; junction bases outside the gene matches: 2.

The DNA for the CDR3 is TGTGCCAGCAGCTCCCTTCTCCATGAAGGGGGGGATGAAAAACTGTTTTTT. Its protein is CASSSLLHEGGDEKLFF. The chain employs TRBV5-6 and TRBJ1-4; tentatively, D is TRBD1 (6 bases). The CDR3 extends over 17 amino acids. The germline V and J ends were trimmed by 3 bases and 6 bases, with 21 bases remaining between them. CDR1 is SGHDT, CDR2 YYEEEE, per germline.

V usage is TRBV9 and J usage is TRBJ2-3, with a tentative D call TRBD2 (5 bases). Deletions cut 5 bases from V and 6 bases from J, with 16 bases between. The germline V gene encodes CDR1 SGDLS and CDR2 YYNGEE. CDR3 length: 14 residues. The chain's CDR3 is CASSLRVGADTQYF. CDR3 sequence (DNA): TGTGCCAGCAGTTTAAGGGTGGGAGCGGATACGCAGTATTTT.

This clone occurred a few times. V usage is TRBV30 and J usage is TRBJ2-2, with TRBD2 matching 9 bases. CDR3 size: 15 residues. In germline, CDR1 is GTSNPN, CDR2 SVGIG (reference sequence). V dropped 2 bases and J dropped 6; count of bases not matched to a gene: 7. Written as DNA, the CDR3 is TGTGCCTGGAGTCGGACTAGCGCCCCGTCCGGGGAGCTGTTTTTT. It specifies CAWSRTSAPSGELFF. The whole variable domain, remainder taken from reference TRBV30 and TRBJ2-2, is SQTIHQWPATLVQPVGSPLSLECTVEGTSNPNLYWYRQAAGRGLQLLFYSVGIGQISSEVPQNLSASRPQDRQFILSSKKLLLSDSGFYLCAWSRTSAPSGELFFGEGSRLTVL.

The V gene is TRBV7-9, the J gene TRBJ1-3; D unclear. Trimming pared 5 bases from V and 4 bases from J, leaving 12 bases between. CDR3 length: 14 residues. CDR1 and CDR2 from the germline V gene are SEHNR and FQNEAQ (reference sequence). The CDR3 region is CASSPQGMGNTIYF. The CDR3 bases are TGTGCCAGCAGCCCGCAAGGGATGGGAAACACCATATATTTT. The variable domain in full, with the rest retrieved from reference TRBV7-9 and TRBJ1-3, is DTGVSQNPRHKITKRGQNVTFRCDPISEHNRLYWYRQTLGQGPEFLTYFQNEAQLEKSRLLSDRFSAERPKGSFSTLEIQRTEQGDSAMYLCASSPQGMGNTIYFGEGSWLTVV.